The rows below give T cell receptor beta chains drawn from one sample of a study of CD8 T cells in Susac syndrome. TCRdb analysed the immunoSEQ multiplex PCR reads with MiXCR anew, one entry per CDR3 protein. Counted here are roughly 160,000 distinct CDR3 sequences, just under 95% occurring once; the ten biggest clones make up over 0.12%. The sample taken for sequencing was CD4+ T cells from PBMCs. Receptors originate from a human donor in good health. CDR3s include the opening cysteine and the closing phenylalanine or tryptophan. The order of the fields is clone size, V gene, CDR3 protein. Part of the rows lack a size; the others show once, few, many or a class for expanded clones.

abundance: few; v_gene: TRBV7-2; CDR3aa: CASSLVGNEQFF
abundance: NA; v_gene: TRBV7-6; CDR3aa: CASSPIRASGNTIYF
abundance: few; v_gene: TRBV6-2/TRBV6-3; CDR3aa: CASSYLRNTEAFF
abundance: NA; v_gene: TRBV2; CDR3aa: CASGRDRTYEQYF
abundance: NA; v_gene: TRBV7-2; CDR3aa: CASSFGTGVDGYTF
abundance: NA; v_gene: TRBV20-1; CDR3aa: CSAWTVNTEAFF
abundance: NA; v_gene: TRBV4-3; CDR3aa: CASRPNRAAHYTDTQYF
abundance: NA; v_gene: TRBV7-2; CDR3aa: CASILQGAGELFF
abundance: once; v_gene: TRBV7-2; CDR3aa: CASSFRAGGNEQFF
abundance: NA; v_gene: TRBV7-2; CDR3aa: CASSLAAADNSPLHF
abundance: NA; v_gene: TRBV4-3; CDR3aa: CASSQVRRGNEQFF
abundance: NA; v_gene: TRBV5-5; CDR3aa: CASSPGGIQETQYF
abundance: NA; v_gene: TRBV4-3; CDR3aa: CASSLYLPMSSYNEQFF
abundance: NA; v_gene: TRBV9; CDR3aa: CASSVGVSDNSPLHF
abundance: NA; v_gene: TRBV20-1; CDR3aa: CSARDLRGSYNEQFF